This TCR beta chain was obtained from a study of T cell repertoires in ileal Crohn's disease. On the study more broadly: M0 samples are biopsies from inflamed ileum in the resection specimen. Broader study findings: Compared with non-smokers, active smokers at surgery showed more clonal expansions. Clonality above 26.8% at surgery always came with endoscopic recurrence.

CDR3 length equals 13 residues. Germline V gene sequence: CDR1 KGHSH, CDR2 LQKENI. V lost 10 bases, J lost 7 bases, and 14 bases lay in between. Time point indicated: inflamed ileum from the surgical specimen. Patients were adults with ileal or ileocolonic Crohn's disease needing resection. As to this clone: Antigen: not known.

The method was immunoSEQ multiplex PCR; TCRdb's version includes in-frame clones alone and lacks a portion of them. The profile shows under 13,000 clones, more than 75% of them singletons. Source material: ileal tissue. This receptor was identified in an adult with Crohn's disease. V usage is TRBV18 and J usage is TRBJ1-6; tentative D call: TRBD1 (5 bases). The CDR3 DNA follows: TGTGCCACCCGCAGGGAGGGCAATTCACCCCTCCACTTT. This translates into CATRREGNSPLHF.